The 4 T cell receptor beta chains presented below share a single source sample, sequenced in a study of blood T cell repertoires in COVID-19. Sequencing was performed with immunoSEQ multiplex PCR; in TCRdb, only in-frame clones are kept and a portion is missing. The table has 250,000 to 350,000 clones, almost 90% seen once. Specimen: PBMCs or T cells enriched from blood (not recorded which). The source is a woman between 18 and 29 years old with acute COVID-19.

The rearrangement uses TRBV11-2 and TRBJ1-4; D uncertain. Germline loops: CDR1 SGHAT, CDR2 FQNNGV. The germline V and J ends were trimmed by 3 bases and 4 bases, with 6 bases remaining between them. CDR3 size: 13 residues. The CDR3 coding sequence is TGTGCCAGCAGCTTCGGCGGTAATGAAAAACTGTTTTTT. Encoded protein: CASSFGGNEKLFF.

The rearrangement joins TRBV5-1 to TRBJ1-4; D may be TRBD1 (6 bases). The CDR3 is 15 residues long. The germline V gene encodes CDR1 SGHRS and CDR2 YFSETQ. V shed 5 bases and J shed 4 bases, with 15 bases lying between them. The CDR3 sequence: CASRDRQVGNEKLFF. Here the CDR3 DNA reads TGCGCCAGCAGAGACCGACAGGTCGGTAATGAAAAACTGTTTTTT.

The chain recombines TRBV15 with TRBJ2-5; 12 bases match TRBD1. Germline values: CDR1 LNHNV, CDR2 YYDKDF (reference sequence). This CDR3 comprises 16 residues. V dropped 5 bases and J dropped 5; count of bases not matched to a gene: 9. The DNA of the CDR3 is TGTGCCACCAGCGGGGGGACAGGGGGCCCAATGGAGACCCAGTACTTC. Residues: CATSGGTGGPMETQYF.

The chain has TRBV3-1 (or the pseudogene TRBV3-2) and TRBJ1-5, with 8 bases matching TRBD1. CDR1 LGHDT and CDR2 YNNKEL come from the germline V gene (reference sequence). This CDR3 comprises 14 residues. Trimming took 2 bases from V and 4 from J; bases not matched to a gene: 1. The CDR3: CASSQRQGNQPQHF. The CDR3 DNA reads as TGTGCCAGCAGCCAACGACAGGGGAATCAGCCCCAGCATTTT.